This is a list of T cell receptor beta chains from one sample in a study of cytomegalovirus exposure and HLA in healthy donors. Profiling relied on immunoSEQ multiplex PCR, and the TCRdb table lists in-frame clones only, not all of them. The sample consists of more than 65,000 clones, roughly 79% of them appearing once. The sample taken for sequencing was PBMCs. These TCRs come from a female donor in good health and CMV-seronegative. CDR3s include the opening cysteine and the closing phenylalanine or tryptophan. D genes are given only for firm matches. Size is omitted from some rows. Given values are once, few, many or a class for expanded clones.

TRBJ2-5 | TRBD2 | - | 15 | TRBV6-5 | CASSYGREGQETQYF | TGTGCCAGCAGTTACGGGCGGGAGGGCCAAGAGACCCAGTACTTC
TRBJ1-1 | TRBD1 | - | 16 | TRBV15 | CATSRTGTGMNTEAFF | TGTGCCACCAGCAGGACCGGGACAGGGATGAACACTGAAGCTTTCTTT
TRBJ2-7 | - | - | 15 | TRBV18 | CASSPPGVARGEQYF | TGTGCCAGCTCACCACCGGGTGTTGCCAGGGGCGAGCAGTACTTC
TRBJ1-1 | - | - | 14 | TRBV13 | CASSLPDSHAEAFF | TGTGCCAGCAGCTTACCCGACAGCCACGCTGAAGCTTTCTTT
TRBJ1-1 | - | - | 14 | TRBV6-6 | CASRGWRVNTEAFF | TGTGCCAGCAGGGGTTGGAGGGTAAACACTGAAGCTTTCTTT
TRBJ1-1 | - | - | 13 | TRBV28 | CASSWGGNTEAFF | TGTGCCAGCAGTTGGGGAGGAAACACTGAAGCTTTCTTT
TRBJ2-1 | - | - | 13 | TRBV10-2 | CASRSEGNNEQFF | TGCGCCAGCAGGTCTGAGGGAAACAATGAGCAGTTCTTC
TRBJ1-1 | - | - | 11 | TRBV28 | CASGGQSEAFF | TGTGCCAGCGGAGGACAGAGTGAAGCTTTCTTT
TRBJ1-5 | - | - | 12 | TRBV19 | CASSIYNQPQHF | TGTGCCAGTAGTATTTACAATCAGCCCCAGCATTTT
TRBJ1-1 | - | - | 13 | TRBV11-2 | CASSFSRQSEAFF | TGTGCCAGCAGCTTTTCGCGACAGTCTGAAGCTTTCTTT
TRBJ1-5 | - | - | 13 | TRBV2 | CASKGEGNQPQHF | TGTGCCAGCAAGGGGGAAGGGAACCAGCCCCAGCATTTT
TRBJ2-5 | - | once | 12 | TRBV10-3 | CAISVTEETQYF | TGTGCCATCAGTGTGACAGAAGAGACCCAGTACTTC
TRBJ1-1 | - | - | 13 | TRBV19 | CASSYGVNTEAFF | TGTGCCAGTAGTTACGGGGTGAACACTGAAGCTTTCTTT
TRBJ2-7 | - | - | 16 | TRBV28 | CASRKPGAGVPHEQYF | TGTGCCAGCAGAAAACCCGGGGCAGGGGTCCCCCACGAGCAGTACTTC
TRBJ1-1 | - | - | 14 | TRBV7-9 | CSSTSGRANTEAFF | TGTTCCAGCACCTCGGGGAGGGCTAACACTGAAGCTTTCTTT
TRBJ1-1 | - | - | 13 | TRBV7-3 | CASSLYRNTEAFF | TGTGCCAGCAGCCTTTACAGGAACACTGAAGCTTTCTTT
TRBJ1-5 | - | - | 16 | TRBV6-6 | CASSQGQGSRNQPQHF | TGTGCCAGCAGTCAGGGACAAGGGAGCCGAAATCAGCCCCAGCATTTT
TRBJ1-1 | - | - | 15 | TRBV5-1 | CASSLGGGGNTEAFF | TGCGCCAGCAGCCTTGGGGGGGGAGGGAACACTGAAGCTTTCTTT
TRBJ2-2 | - | - | 12 | TRBV5-6 | CASSRGGGELFF | TGTGCCAGCAGCCGTGGAGGCGGGGAGCTGTTTTTT
TRBJ2-1 | - | - | 14 | TRBV6-5 | CASSYGGSEGEQFF | TGTGCCAGCAGTTACGGCGGATCTGAGGGTGAGCAGTTCTTC
TRBJ2-7 | - | - | 16 | TRBV27 | CASSLLGKGVNYEQYF | TGTGCCAGCAGTTTACTGGGGAAGGGGGTGAACTACGAGCAGTACTTC
TRBJ2-1 | TRBD2 | - | 15 | TRBV5-1 | CASSSPLGEGREQFF | TGCGCCAGCAGCTCCCCCCTGGGGGAGGGACGTGAGCAGTTCTTC
TRBJ2-7 | - | - | 12 | TRBV2 | CASREGYYEQYF | TGTGCCAGCAGGGAGGGCTACTACGAGCAGTACTTC
TRBJ2-2 | - | - | 13 | TRBV5-6 | CASSLVRRGELFF | TGTGCCAGCAGCTTGGTTCGTAGAGGGGAGCTGTTTTTT
TRBJ1-5 | - | - | 14 | TRBV6-1 | CASVSGGAGQPQHF | TGTGCCAGCGTTTCCGGGGGGGCAGGTCAGCCCCAGCATTTT
TRBJ2-7 | TRBD2 | - | 15 | TRBV7-2 | CASSLTGGLSYEQYF | TGTGCCAGCAGCTTAACGGGAGGCCTTTCCTACGAGCAGTACTTC
TRBJ1-1 | - | - | 11 | TRBV30 | CAWTFLTEAFF | TGTGCCTGGACGTTCCTCACTGAAGCTTTCTTT
TRBJ2-7 | TRBD2 | - | 14 | TRBV28 | CASSWTSGSGEQYF | TGTGCCAGCAGTTGGACTAGCGGGAGTGGCGAGCAGTACTTC
TRBJ2-5 | TRBD1 | - | 15 | TRBV10-1 | CASSKGQGAGETQYF | TGCGCCAGCAGTAAGGGACAGGGGGCGGGAGAGACCCAGTACTTC
TRBJ1-1 | TRBD1 | - | 20 | TRBV11-2 | CASSLERAGQGALVNTEAFF | TGTGCCAGCAGCTTAGAGAGGGCGGGACAGGGGGCTCTAGTGAACACTGAAGCTTTCTTT
TRBJ1-2 | TRBD1 | once | 15 | TRBV6-5 | CASSYSAQGVGGYTF | TGTGCCAGCAGTTACTCGGCGCAGGGGGTAGGAGGCTACACCTTC
TRBJ2-7 | - | - | 16 | TRBV28 | CASSPHFSDTPYEQYF | TGTGCCAGCAGTCCGCATTTTTCGGACACTCCCTACGAGCAGTACTTC
TRBJ1-2 | TRBD1 | - | 14 | TRBV30 | CAWSTQGANYGYTF | TGTGCCTGGAGTACCCAGGGGGCTAACTATGGCTACACCTTC
TRBJ1-1 | TRBD1 | - | 14 | TRBV27 | CASESGGSKSEAFF | TGTGCCAGCGAATCAGGGGGCTCGAAGTCTGAAGCTTTCTTT
TRBJ1-1 | - | - | 14 | TRBV28 | CASSPPTGGTEAFF | TGTGCCAGCAGTCCGCCGACGGGGGGAACTGAAGCTTTCTTT
TRBJ2-7 | TRBD1 | - | 13 | TRBV27 | CASSSWTGDEQYF | TGTGCCAGCAGTTCTTGGACAGGGGACGAGCAGTACTTC
TRBJ2-7 | - | - | 17 | TRBV28 | CASSGSQGFGGTYEQYF | TGTGCCAGCAGTGGTTCCCAGGGTTTCGGAGGGACCTACGAGCAGTACTTC
TRBJ2-7 | TRBD2 | - | 15 | TRBV7-9 | CASSLVASGFHEQYF | TGTGCCAGCAGCTTAGTGGCTAGCGGCTTCCACGAGCAGTACTTC
TRBJ2-7 | TRBD1 | - | 13 | TRBV28 | CATLGQGWKEQYF | TGTGCCACCCTCGGACAGGGTTGGAAAGAGCAGTACTTC
TRBJ2-1 | - | - | 13 | TRBV5-1 | CASSVDSWGEQFF | TGCGCCAGCAGCGTCGACAGCTGGGGTGAGCAGTTCTTC
TRBJ2-1 | TRBD2 | once | 13 | TRBV19 | CASTSGGGDEQFF | TGTGCCAGTACGAGCGGGGGTGGGGATGAGCAGTTCTTC
TRBJ1-2 | - | - | 13 | TRBV4-3 | CASSQEGLEGYTF | TGCGCCAGCAGCCAAGAGGGGCTGGAGGGCTACACCTTC
TRBJ2-1 | TRBD2 | - | 15 | TRBV6-5 | CASSSTSGPYNEQFF | TGTGCCAGCAGTTCGACTAGCGGGCCCTACAATGAGCAGTTCTTC
TRBJ2-2 | TRBD1 | - | 15 | TRBV29-1 | CSVGLGTGGTGELFF | TGCAGCGTTGGGTTGGGGACAGGGGGTACCGGGGAGCTGTTTTTT
TRBJ2-7 | - | - | 15 | TRBV18 | CASSQPGEGAYEQYF | TGTGCCAGCTCACAGCCAGGGGAAGGAGCCTACGAGCAGTACTTC
TRBJ2-1 | TRBD2 | - | 15 | TRBV6-1 | CASSGSGRAYNEQFF | TGTGCCAGCAGTGGGAGCGGGAGGGCCTACAATGAGCAGTTCTTC
TRBJ1-1 | - | - | 12 | TRBV30 | CAWRGGNTEAFF | TGTGCCTGGAGGGGGGGAAACACTGAAGCTTTCTTT